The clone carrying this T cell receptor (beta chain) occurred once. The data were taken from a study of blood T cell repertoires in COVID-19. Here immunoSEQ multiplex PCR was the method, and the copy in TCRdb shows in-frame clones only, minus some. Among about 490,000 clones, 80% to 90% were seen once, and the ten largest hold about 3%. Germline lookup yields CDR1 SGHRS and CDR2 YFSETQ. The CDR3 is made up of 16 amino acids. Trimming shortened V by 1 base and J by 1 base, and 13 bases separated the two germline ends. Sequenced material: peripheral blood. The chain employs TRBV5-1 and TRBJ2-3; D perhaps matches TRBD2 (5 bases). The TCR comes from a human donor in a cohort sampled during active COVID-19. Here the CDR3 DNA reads TGCGCCAGCAGCTTGAGAGGCGGGTGGGGCACAGATACGCAGTATTTT. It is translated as CASSLRGGWGTDTQYF.